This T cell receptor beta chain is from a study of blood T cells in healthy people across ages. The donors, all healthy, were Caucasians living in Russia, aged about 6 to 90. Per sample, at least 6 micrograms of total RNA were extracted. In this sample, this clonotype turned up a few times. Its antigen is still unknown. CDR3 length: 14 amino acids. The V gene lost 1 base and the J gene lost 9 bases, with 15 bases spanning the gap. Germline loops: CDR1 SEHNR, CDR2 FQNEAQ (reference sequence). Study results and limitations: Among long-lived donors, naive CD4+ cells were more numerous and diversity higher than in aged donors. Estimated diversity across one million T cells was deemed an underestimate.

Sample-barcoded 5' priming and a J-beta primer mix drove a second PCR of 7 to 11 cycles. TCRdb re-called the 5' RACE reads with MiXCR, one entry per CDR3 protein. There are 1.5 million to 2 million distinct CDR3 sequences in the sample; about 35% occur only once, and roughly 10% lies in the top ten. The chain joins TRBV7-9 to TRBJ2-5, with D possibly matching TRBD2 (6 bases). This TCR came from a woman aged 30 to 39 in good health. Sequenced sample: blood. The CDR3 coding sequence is TGTGCCAGCAGCTTAGGAGGAGGAACGGGGGCCCAGTACTTC. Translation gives CASSLGGGTGAQYF.